This T cell receptor (beta chain) was sequenced during a study of blood T cell repertoires in COVID-19. This CDR3 has 17 amino acids. Germline CDR1 and CDR2: MNHEY and SMNVEV (reference sequence). V trimming: 5 bases; J trimming: 0 bases; junction bases outside the gene matches: 13. As handled by the study authors: Reference gene primer amplification gave estimated nucleated cell counts. Profiled with immunoSEQ multiplex PCR; TCRdb holds only in-frame clones, not every one. Clone size and the V and J calls come from that table; the DNA yielded D and trimming. The sample consists of 350,000 to 450,000 clones, under 90% of them appearing once. Participants came from roughly 25 US areas, aged about 18 to 90 years.

The origin of this receptor is a woman under 40 who had recovered from COVID-19. The gene calls are TRBV27 and TRBJ2-7, with 7 bases lining up with TRBD2. Specimen: PBMCs or T cells enriched from blood (not recorded which). Here the CDR3 DNA reads TGTGCCAGCAGTCTACCTGCGACTAGCTATAGCTCCTACGAGCAGTACTTC. This sequence encodes CASSLPATSYSSYEQYF.